Listed below are T cell receptor beta chains from one sample, sequenced in a study of long-term antiretroviral therapy in people with HIV. Only in-frame clones appear in the TCRdb table, and some are missing; sequencing was by immunoSEQ multiplex PCR. The data contain some 16,000 clones, about three quarters of them singletons. Sequencing was performed on unsorted PBMCs, taken 2.1 to 2.2 years before starting antiretroviral therapy. These receptors were taken from a man aged 30 to 45 with HIV. CDR3s include the opening cysteine and the closing phenylalanine or tryptophan. The D gene is left open where the match is weak. Size values are once, few and many counts, or a class for expanded clones, and some rows have none.

TRBV5-1,TRBD2,-,TRBJ2-3,TGCGCCAGCAGCTTGATGGCTAGCGGTAGCACAGATACGCAGTATTTT,CASSLMASGSTDTQYF
TRBV5-1,TRBD1,once,TRBJ1-2,TGCGCCAGCAGCCCCCACGATTCGAGGCGGACAGGGTATGGCTACACCTTC,CASSPHDSRRTGYGYTF
TRBV5-4,TRBD1,-,TRBJ2-6,TGTGCCGGCAGCTCCCCGGGACAGTCTGCTGGGGCCAACGTCCTGACTTTC,CAGSSPGQSAGANVLTF
TRBV30,-,once,TRBJ2-7,TGTGCCTGGAGTGTAGTCAGCGCCTACGAGCAGTACTTC,CAWSVVSAYEQYF
TRBV5-5,TRBD1,-,TRBJ1-5,TGTGCCAGCAGCTTCGGACAGGGAGACCAGCCCCAGCATTTT,CASSFGQGDQPQHF
TRBV19,TRBD1,-,TRBJ1-3,TGTGCCAGTATTCCCCCGGGACAGCCTGGAAACACCATATATTTT,CASIPPGQPGNTIYF
TRBV7-2,-,few,TRBJ1-2,TGTGCCAGCAGCTTAGCGCAGGCCTATGGCTACACCTTC,CASSLAQAYGYTF
TRBV9,-,few,TRBJ1-1,TGTGCCAGCAGCGTAGACAGGACCACACTGAACACTGAAGCTTTCTTT,CASSVDRTTLNTEAFF
TRBV5-1,-,-,TRBJ1-2,TGCGCCAGCAGCCCAGACCAGATAGGCTACACCTTC,CASSPDQIGYTF
TRBV7-3,TRBD1,-,TRBJ2-2,TGTGCCAGCGCGCCAGGGGGATTTACCGGGGAGCTGTTTTTT,CASAPGGFTGELFF
TRBV6-5,-,-,TRBJ2-2,TGTGCCAGCAGGAAGACGGGCACCGGGGAGCTGTTTTTT,CASRKTGTGELFF
TRBV11-3,TRBD1,-,TRBJ1-4,TGTGCCAGCAGCTTAGATGGGGTTGGGACAGGGGATAATGAAAAACTGTTTTTT,CASSLDGVGTGDNEKLFF
TRBV29-1,TRBD2,-,TRBJ2-1,TGCAGCGTTGAGACTGGGACTAGCGGGCTTTACAGTGAGCAGTTCTTC,CSVETGTSGLYSEQFF
TRBV7-6,-,-,TRBJ1-6,TGTGCCAGCAGCGAGACAGGCGGGGTATCACCCCTCCACTTT,CASSETGGVSPLHF
TRBV7-6,-,-,TRBJ1-5,TGTGCCAGCAGCGTGTACCCGGGCAGCAATCAGCCCCAGCATTTT,CASSVYPGSNQPQHF
TRBV11-2,TRBD2,-,TRBJ2-1,TGTGCCAGCAGCTTAGATCCTCGACTAGCGGGGGGCGAGCAGTTCTTC,CASSLDPRLAGGEQFF
TRBV10-3,-,-,TRBJ2-6,TGTGCCATCACCTCCCGGAGGTTCTGGTCTGGGGCCAACGTCCTGACTTTC,CAITSRRFWSGANVLTF
TRBV6-4,-,few,TRBJ2-1,TGTGCCAGCAGTGATAGGGGCATTGAGCAGTTCTTC,CASSDRGIEQFF
TRBV2,-,-,TRBJ1-6,TGTGCTTCTGGGGGGCGAGATTCACCCCTCCACTTT,CASGGRDSPLHF
TRBV20-1,-,-,TRBJ2-1,TGCAGTGCTAGTGATTACAATGAGCAGTTCTTC,CSASDYNEQFF
TRBV9,TRBD2,-,TRBJ2-1,TGTGCCAGCAGCGTAGTGCCTAGCGGGGGGGCCGGGGATGAGCAGTTCTTC,CASSVVPSGGAGDEQFF
TRBV7-9,-,few,TRBJ1-2,TGTGCCAGCAGCCCATGGGAGTTGGGGGGATACTATGGCTACACCTTC,CASSPWELGGYYGYTF
TRBV7-9,-,-,TRBJ2-2,TGTGCCAGCAGCTTTGGGATGACAGGGAACACCGGGGAGCTGTTTTTT,CASSFGMTGNTGELFF
TRBV4-2,-,-,TRBJ2-1,TGTGCCAGCAGCCAATCGGGGGGCCCCCCTGAGCAGTTCTTC,CASSQSGGPPEQFF
TRBV9,-,-,TRBJ2-2,TGTGCCAGCAGCGTAGTTCCGGACGGGGGCACCGGGGAGCTGTTTTTT,CASSVVPDGGTGELFF
TRBV7-6,TRBD2,-,TRBJ2-7,TGTGCCAGCAGCTTAGCAGTGGGACTAGCGGGAAAGAAATACGAGCAGTACTTC,CASSLAVGLAGKKYEQYF
TRBV5-4,-,-,TRBJ2-7,TGTGCCAGCAGCACAGGGAACAACGAGCAGTACTTC,CASSTGNNEQYF
TRBV5-4,-,-,TRBJ2-5,TGTGCCAGCAGCTTGGCCGGGGAACAGGAGACCCAGTACTTC,CASSLAGEQETQYF
TRBV6-1,-,-,TRBJ2-7,TGTGCCAGCAGTGCAGGGATCTCCTACGAGCAGTACTTC,CASSAGISYEQYF
TRBV7-9,-,once,TRBJ2-3,TGTGCCAGCAGCGGGTTAGGACAAAAAAAGATCACAGATACGCAGTATTTT,CASSGLGQKKITDTQYF
TRBV11-2,-,-,TRBJ2-3,TGTGCCAGCAGCGGGGCGAGCACAGATACGCAGTATTTT,CASSGASTDTQYF
TRBV11-3,-,-,TRBJ2-2,TGTGCCAGCAGCTTAGTCCAGGACACGACCACCGGGGAGCTGTTTTTT,CASSLVQDTTTGELFF
TRBV19,TRBD1,-,TRBJ2-5,TGTGCCAGTAGTGCCCCGACAGGGACGGAGACCCAGTACTTC,CASSAPTGTETQYF
TRBV7-9,-,-,TRBJ1-6,TGTGCCAGCAGCGCTGGAAGCCCAGGGTATTCACCCCTCCACTTT,CASSAGSPGYSPLHF
TRBV30,TRBD1,-,TRBJ2-7,TGTGCCTGGAGCTCCCCTAGGACAGGGATTTACTACGAGCAGTACTTC,CAWSSPRTGIYYEQYF
TRBV6-5,-,-,TRBJ2-7,TGTGCCAGCAGTTACTTGGACACCAGCTCCTACGAGCAGTACTTC,CASSYLDTSSYEQYF
TRBV6-8,-,-,TRBJ2-3,TGTGCCAGCTTGAGAGTTGTGGGTACGCAGTATTTT,CASLRVVGTQYF
TRBV5-6,TRBD2,-,TRBJ2-1,TGTGCCAGCAGCGGGCAGCGGGAGGGCTACAATGAGCAGTTCTTC,CASSGQREGYNEQFF
TRBV30,-,-,TRBJ2-7,TGTGCCTGGAGTTTACAGGGTGTCGGGGAGCAGTACTTC,CAWSLQGVGEQYF
TRBV27,TRBD1,-,TRBJ1-3,TGTGCCAGCGGAACCGGGACAGGGGGCCAACTCAGAAGAAACACCATATATTTT,CASGTGTGGQLRRNTIYF
TRBV9,-,-,TRBJ2-2,TGTGCCAGCAGCGTAGATTCCCTGTCGGGCGGGGAGCTGTTTTTT,CASSVDSLSGGELFF
TRBV6-1,-,-,TRBJ1-3,TGTGCCAGCAGTGAATATGAGGGTTCTGGAAACACCATATATTTT,CASSEYEGSGNTIYF
TRBV5-1,TRBD2,-,TRBJ2-7,TGCGCCAGCAGCTTGGCAGCTAGCGGGGGGAGGACCTACGAGCAGTACTTC,CASSLAASGGRTYEQYF
TRBV2,-,few,TRBJ2-2,TGTGCCAGCAGTCCCCAGGGTGTCACCGGGGAGCTGTTTTTT,CASSPQGVTGELFF
TRBV7-2,-,-,TRBJ2-7,TGTGCCAGCAGCCCGAGCGACGGGGGCGTCTACGAGCAGTACTTC,CASSPSDGGVYEQYF
TRBV15,-,-,TRBJ2-7,TGTGCCACCAGCAGAGAGGGATCCTACGAGCAGTACTTC,CATSREGSYEQYF
TRBV29-1,-,few,TRBJ2-2,TGCAGCGTTGCGGGGGAGACCACCGGGGAGCTGTTTTTT,CSVAGETTGELFF
TRBV27,-,few,TRBJ1-5,TGTGCCAGCAGCAAAGCGACGGGTAGCAATCAGCCCCAGCATTTT,CASSKATGSNQPQHF
TRBV18,TRBD1,once,TRBJ1-2,TGTGCCAGCTCACCATTCAGCCAGGGGGCGGGCACCTTC,CASSPFSQGAGTF
TRBV10-2,-,-,TRBJ2-7,TGCGCCAGCAGTGACGCGGGCGGTCCCTCCTACGAGCAGTACTTC,CASSDAGGPSYEQYF
TRBV4-1,-,-,TRBJ1-6,TGCGCCAGCAGCCAAGATTTCACAGTCAGCTCCTATAATTCACCCCTCCACTTT,CASSQDFTVSSYNSPLHF
TRBV20-1,-,-,TRBJ2-5,TGCAGCCTGACAAAACAAGAGACCCAGTACTTC,CSLTKQETQYF
TRBV19,-,medium-sized,TRBJ1-1,TGTGCCAGTAGTATCAGTAGTAACGGGAACACTGAAGCTTTCTTT,CASSISSNGNTEAFF
TRBV13,-,-,TRBJ1-4,TGTGCCAGCCGTAGGGGGGCGACCGAAAAACTGTTTTTT,CASRRGATEKLFF
TRBV28,-,-,TRBJ1-5,TGTGCCAGCAGTTTGGCTTTCACAGAGTCCTATCAGCCCCAGCATTTT,CASSLAFTESYQPQHF
TRBV5-8,-,-,TRBJ1-5,TGTGCCAGCAGCTGGGGGGGCTCGGGACGGACGCCCCAGCATTTT,CASSWGGSGRTPQHF